The rows below give T cell receptor beta chains drawn from one sample of a study of control samples from healthy donors and cancer patients. TCRdb keeps only in-frame clones here, not all; method: immunoSEQ multiplex PCR. The table records about 75,000 clones, 84% of them present only once. Sequenced input: blood. These receptors originate from a man aged 50 to 60 in good health. CDR3s leave out the opening cysteine and the closing phenylalanine or tryptophan.

cdr3_aa j_call v_call
ASSPPGQGSYEQY TRBJ2-7 TRBV11-3
ASSPGVEDNEQY TRBJ2-7 TRBV5-1
ASIPEAYEQY TRBJ2-7 TRBV18
ASSGGSGQGSNEQF TRBJ2-1 TRBV25-1
ATALTNEQF TRBJ2-1 TRBV15
ASSLPGHSNQPQH TRBJ1-5 TRBV7-2
ASSPTEGYGYT TRBJ1-2 TRBV3-1/TRBV3-2
ATSRADRNYGYT TRBJ1-2 TRBV15
ASSQDPPLWSTSGGLDEQF TRBJ2-1 TRBV3-1/TRBV3-2
ASSTVQGSYEQY TRBJ2-7 TRBV19